The sequence of this TCR beta chain was determined in a study of chemoradiotherapy in HPV16-positive cancers. General observations from the study: Functional assays defining HPV-specific T cells used only two HPV16-positive patients. HPV-responsive T-cell expansion during chemoradiotherapy was linked to improved recurrence-free survival in HPV16-positive patients. Non-HPV-specific T cells did not expand in tumors during treatment, whereas candidate HPV-specific clones and E7-related motifs did.

With regard to this clone: Its target is unknown.

Repeated repertoire sampling spanned the course of chemoradiotherapy. Assay: immunoSEQ multiplex PCR; the TCRdb copy retains only in-frame clones and omits some. Here the sample spans 22,000 or so clones, over 85% being singletons. Germline CDR1 reads SGHVS; CDR2 reads FQNEAQ. The CDR3 sequence is 15 residues long. Trimming left V 2 bases short and J 1 base short, with 11 bases between. The sequences come from blood, collected from a patient who underwent chemoradiotherapy. The chain recombines TRBV7-8 with TRBJ1-2; no firm D call. The receptor was isolated from a human donor with HPV-associated anogenital cancer. Written as DNA, the CDR3 is TGTGCCAGCAGCTTAAACAGAGATCTTAACTATGGCTACACCTTC. Translated, it gives CASSLNRDLNYGYTF.